This T cell receptor (beta chain) was observed in a study of T cells in Graves' hyperthyroidism and ophthalmopathy. The V end lost 6 bases, the J end lost 7 bases, and 19 bases lay between the germline ends. Germline V gives CDR1 KGHSH, CDR2 LQKENI. The CDR3 is 15 amino acids. The CDR3 regions of TCR beta were amplified from RNA transcripts. Using the HTBI primer set, a first-round RT-PCR was run on the TCR CDR3. TCRdb re-called the multiplex PCR reads through MiXCR, storing one row per CDR3 protein. The sample records about 330,000 distinct CDR3 sequences, around 15% being singletons. Sequenced: blood. The receptor was isolated from a woman in her thirties or forties with Graves' ophthalmopathy. The J gene is TRBJ1-5, the V gene TRBV18, with a weak D call TRBD1 (5 bases). Here the CDR3 reads CASSFGGAGRQPQHF. The CDR3 DNA reads as TGTGCCAGCTCCTTTGGGGGTGCAGGGAGGCAGCCCCAGCATTTT.